This T cell receptor (beta chain) was captured in a study of cytomegalovirus exposure and HLA in healthy donors (dated by TCRdb to about 2017). Regarding the study in general: In an earlier analysis of roughly 500 of the donors, 276 Gb of sequence data and just under 120 million unique TCR beta sequences from about 179 million T cells were reported. An early release covering roughly 600 HLA-typed donors comprised about 310 gigabases of sequencing data and around 80 million unique TCR sequences. Of the roughly 430 genotyped donors, about 80% fell in the genetic ancestry cluster associated with self-reported Caucasian donors. The aim of the study was to test whether cataloging public T cell receptors could identify signatures of past pathogen exposure. The study profiled the T cell repertoires of hundreds of subjects by immunosequencing and related them to cytomegalovirus serostatus. Besides the first cohort of some 670 subjects, a separate validation cohort made up of 120 different subjects was used. To predict cytomegalovirus infection status, the study brought together high-throughput TCR immunosequencing, statistical association of individual TCRs with disease status, and machine learning. To study patterns of TCR occurrence, a later analysis re-analyzed previously published TCR beta repertoires from just over 650 donors and added high-resolution HLA genotyping. The later analysis used no new phenotypic data to find candidate immune exposures, relying instead on TCR beta sequences and their occurrence across donors. In an earlier analysis of several hundred of the donors, high-throughput TCR beta sequencing was used to judge whether each TCR beta V gene segment behaved as functional or pseudogenic. Donor age, sex, ethnicity and CMV serostatus were compiled together with the repertoire data. A later genetic analysis used genome-wide SNP genotypes for 398 of the 666 donors, treating that subset as a discovery cohort. Every repertoire in the discovery cohort had been generated on one and the same sequencing platform. Both class I and class II loci were covered by HLA typing, at four-digit resolution. The number of typed donors differed by locus: 629-630 for A, B, C, DRB1 and DQB1; some 540 for DQA1; 606 for DPA1; and about 450 for DPB1. Roughly 5 DR-DQ haplotypes were treated as single units for association and clustering because of strong linkage in the cohort. On average, around 230,000 unique TCR beta nucleotide sequences were sequenced per donor among some 420 genotyped donors of the cohort, with about 19% of those sequences being non-productive. The research as a whole found: Specific HLA alleles were associated with over 15,000 TCR beta sequences at a false discovery rate of 0.05 in a later analysis. An association between a missense DCLRE1C variant and V-gene and J-gene trimming of TCR beta chains was found in a later genetic analysis and replicated in an independent cohort. According to the authors, the approach could potentially be generalized to other disease states and immunological phenotypes. A total of 150 to 200 TCR beta chains were listed by the study as associated with cytomegalovirus. In a later analysis, most CMV-associated TCR beta chains were found to appear HLA-restricted, with HLA associations seemingly driven largely by CMV exposure. In this cohort, only TCR beta chains were sequenced, and detectable features were limited by the absence of alpha or paired-chain data. In both the original and validation cohorts, the classifier was reported to diagnose cytomegalovirus status with high specificity and sensitivity. Three of the identified cytomegalovirus-associated TCR beta chains were confirmed in vitro to be specific for cytomegalovirus antigens. According to a later analysis, parvovirus B19, influenza, CMV and Epstein-Barr virus appeared linked to several top co-occurrence clusters. Because HLA typing was missing for some donors at each locus, association tests included only the typed subset. In a later analysis, HLA-associated TCR beta chains were found to be more clonally expanded and to have lower generation probabilities than equally common non-associated chains. In a later genetic analysis, fewer N-insertions in productive TCRs were reported among donors in an Asian-associated ancestry cluster than the roughly 700-donor mean. Some IMGT-functional V segments, including TRBV6-2 and TRBV6-3, could not be told apart with the 87-base-pair reads, so those segments were excluded. The presence/absence analyses assumed that sequencing depth was roughly uniform across donors, and that assumption may not be true. For the cohort, immune exposure information was limited to CMV serostatus. Assigning TCR associations to individual alleles was difficult when HLA alleles, especially DR and DQ, strongly co-occurred. A further reported finding was that TCR beta sequences accurately predicted the HLA-A and HLA-B alleles for most subjects in the first cohort. Because counts were too low, roughly 16 rarely observed V segments, including chromosome 9 orphons, were excluded from the earlier analysis of about 500 of the donors. In an earlier analysis of 500 to 650 of the donors, most TCR beta V segments appeared in productive rearrangements about 87% or about 30% of the time, broadly matching IMGT annotations. A cluster of highly shared sequence variants was judged likely to be a technical artifact of the sequencing pipeline. Most TCR sequences were seen in very few donors, while some public TCRs were found in many individuals. Linkage disequilibrium might explain the correlated functional status among segregating V segments, but an unknown experimental factor could not be ruled out. In a later analysis, the rate of TCR association differed among HLA loci, with DRB1 alleles having the most associated TCRs and HLA-C alleles having the fewest.

Here V drops 6 bases and J drops 6 bases, and the junction holds 1 base not matched to any gene. The germline V gene specifies MNHNS as CDR1 and SASEGT as CDR2. Spanning cysteine to phenylalanine, the CDR3 consists of 11 amino acids. Only the CDR3 part of the read is kept: 33 bases, read in frame from the first base. In total, more than 500 healthy bone marrow donors made up the cohort. At the time of sampling, all cohort members were nominally healthy, though unrecorded immune exposures were likely present. The donor tested CMV seropositive and was one of the 289 seropositive cohort members. Every donor gave a peripheral blood sample, and the peripheral blood mononuclear cells from that sample were used for TCR beta sequencing. Genomic DNA was extracted from the blood cell samples with the Qiagen DNeasy Blood Extraction Kit. The library was produced with the immunoSEQ multiplex PCR assay. The multiplex PCR relied on a mix of 60 forward primers for TCR Vbeta segments and 13 reverse primers for TCR Jbeta segments. The CDR3 region of rearranged TCR beta genes was amplified from genomic DNA with a multiplex PCR assay. The amplified TCR beta libraries were sequenced on the Illumina HiSeq System as 87-base-pair reads. For the original study's pipeline: In a later analysis, around 80 million unique TCR beta chains were counted across the approximately 670 repertoires, and around 10 million of these chains were shared by at least two donors. A nearest-neighbor algorithm error-corrected the raw reads and collapsed the reads into unique sequences, merging closely related sequences to remove PCR and sequencing errors. To assign V, D and J gene segments, CDR3 sequences were aligned to IMGT reference sequences. For a sequence to be retained, at least a six-nucleotide match to both a V gene segment and a J gene segment was required. Rearrangements were called productive when the CDR3 lacked stop codons and stayed in frame with V and J; all others were non-productive. Following IMGT convention, CDR3 was defined as the stretch from the second conserved V-encoded cysteine to the conserved J-encoded phenylalanine. The earlier analysis of some 600 of the donors excluded sequences that lacked an unambiguous match to a single V gene segment. In an earlier analysis of approximately 560 of the donors, a V segment was called functional when productive rearrangements were above 56.7%, and segregating when the standard deviation between donors exceeded 5%. A statistical classification framework was developed to diagnose cytomegalovirus status using the catalog of TCR beta chain sequences. In a later analysis, TCR nucleotide sequences were compared against IMGT/GENE-DB human TR gene sequences so that V and J genes could be assigned. The TCRdist pipeline was used in a later analysis to assign CDR3 sequences and most-parsimonious VDJ recombination scenarios. A later analysis defined each TCR beta chain by its CDR3 amino acid sequence plus V-gene family, and excluded reads lacking a unique V-gene family. To address suspected cross-contamination and a sequencing artifact, a later analysis removed 592 highly shared, low-generation-probability nucleotide sequences. For each public chain, a later analysis derived a clonal expansion index from normalized ranks of inferred template counts within each repertoire. In a later analysis, generation probabilities were computed using a VDJ recombination model fitted to out-of-frame rearrangements, and the results were checked against IGoR. In a later analysis, hypergeometric tests were used to score TCR-TCR, TCR-HLA and TCR-CMV co-occurrence, with a repertoire-size bias correction applied to TCR pairs. In a later analysis, false discovery rates were estimated by permuting HLA or CMV assignments 20 times. In a later analysis, co-occurring TCRs were grouped using DBSCAN, with TCRdist sequence similarity added in when clustering inside HLA-allele-positive subsets. Repertoires with fewer than 30,000 or more than 120,000 public chains, plus five repertoires with anomalous nucleotide sharing, were excluded from co-occurrence clustering. TCRdb re-hosts the immuneACCESS table, in-frame sequences only. Its copies lack some clones; in the studies checked, an unresolved V gene accounts for under half of them, and the cause for the rest is not known. The D gene and trimming were derived from the DNA, and the V and J assignments and clone size from that table. The table for this sample lists approximately 170,000 clones; 78% of them were counted only once. The ten largest clones take up about 7.7% of the sample.

This clone was counted only a few times. Its cognate antigen has yet to be identified. Base-call qualities are not available, and no considerably larger clone is one nucleotide away. Specimen: PBMCs. The clonotype comes from a woman in her thirties or forties in good health and CMV-seropositive. The V and J genes are TRBV6-1 and TRBJ1-1, with TRBD1 matching 7 junction bases. CDR3 reads: CASSDRAEAFF. The DNA is as follows: TGTGCCAGCAGCGACAGGGCTGAAGCTTTCTTT.